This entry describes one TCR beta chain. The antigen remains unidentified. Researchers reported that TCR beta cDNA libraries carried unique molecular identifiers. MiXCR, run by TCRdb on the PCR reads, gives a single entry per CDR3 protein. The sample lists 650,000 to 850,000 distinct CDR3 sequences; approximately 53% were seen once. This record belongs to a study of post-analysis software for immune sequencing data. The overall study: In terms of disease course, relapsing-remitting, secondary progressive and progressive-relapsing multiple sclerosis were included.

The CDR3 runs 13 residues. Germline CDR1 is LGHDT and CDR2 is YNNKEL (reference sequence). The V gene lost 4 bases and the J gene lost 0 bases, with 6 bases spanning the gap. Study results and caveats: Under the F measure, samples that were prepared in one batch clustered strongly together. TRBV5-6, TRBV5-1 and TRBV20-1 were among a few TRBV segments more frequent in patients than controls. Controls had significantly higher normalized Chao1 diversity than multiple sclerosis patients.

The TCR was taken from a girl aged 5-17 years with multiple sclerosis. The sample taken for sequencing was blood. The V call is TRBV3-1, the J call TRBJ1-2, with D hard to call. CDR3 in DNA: TGTGCCAGCAGCCCTTCGTCTAACTATGGCTACACCTTC. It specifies CASSPSSNYGYTF.